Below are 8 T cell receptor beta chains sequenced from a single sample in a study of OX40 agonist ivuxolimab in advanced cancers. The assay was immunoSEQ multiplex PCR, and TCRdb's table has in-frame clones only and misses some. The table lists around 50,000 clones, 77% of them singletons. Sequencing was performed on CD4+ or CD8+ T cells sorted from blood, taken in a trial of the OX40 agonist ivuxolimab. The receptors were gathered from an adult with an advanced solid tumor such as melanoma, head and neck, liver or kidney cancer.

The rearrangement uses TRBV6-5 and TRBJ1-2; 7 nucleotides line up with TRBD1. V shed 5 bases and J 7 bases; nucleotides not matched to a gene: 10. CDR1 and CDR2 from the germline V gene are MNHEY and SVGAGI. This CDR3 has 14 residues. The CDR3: CASSLGGGVSGYTF. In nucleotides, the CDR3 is TGTGCCAGCAGTCTAGGAGGGGGCGTAAGTGGCTACACCTTC.

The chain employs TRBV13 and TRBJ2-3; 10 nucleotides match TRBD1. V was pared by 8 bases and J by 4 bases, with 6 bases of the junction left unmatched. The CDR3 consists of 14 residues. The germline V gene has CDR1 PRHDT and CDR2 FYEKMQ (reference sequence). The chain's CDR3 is CASSDRGSSDTQYF. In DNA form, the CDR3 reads TGTGCCAGCTCGGACAGGGGGAGTTCAGATACGCAGTATTTT.

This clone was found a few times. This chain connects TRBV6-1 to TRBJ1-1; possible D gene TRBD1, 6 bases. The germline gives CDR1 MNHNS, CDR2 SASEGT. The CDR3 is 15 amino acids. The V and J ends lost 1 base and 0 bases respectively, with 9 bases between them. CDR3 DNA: TGTGCCAGCAGTGAAGAGGGGGTAGTGAACACTGAAGCTTTCTTT. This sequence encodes CASSEEGVVNTEAFF.

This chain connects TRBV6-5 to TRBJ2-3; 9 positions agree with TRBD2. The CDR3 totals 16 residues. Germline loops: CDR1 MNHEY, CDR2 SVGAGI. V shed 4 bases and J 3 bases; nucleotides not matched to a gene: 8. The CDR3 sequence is CASSFSSAGGTDTQYF. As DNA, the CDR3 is TGTGCCAGCAGTTTCTCGTCCGCGGGAGGGACAGATACGCAGTATTTT.

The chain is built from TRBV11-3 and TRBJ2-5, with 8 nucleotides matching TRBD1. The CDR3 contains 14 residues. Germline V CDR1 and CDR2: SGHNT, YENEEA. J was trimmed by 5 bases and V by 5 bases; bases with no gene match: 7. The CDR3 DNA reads TGTGCCAGCAGCCCCCACAGGGGGAGTGAGACCCAGTACTTC. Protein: CASSPHRGSETQYF.

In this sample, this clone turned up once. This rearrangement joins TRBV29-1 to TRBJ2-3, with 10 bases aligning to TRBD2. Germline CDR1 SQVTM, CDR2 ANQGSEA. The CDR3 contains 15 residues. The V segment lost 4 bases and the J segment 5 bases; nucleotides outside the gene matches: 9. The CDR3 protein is CSVAHLAGVGDTQYF. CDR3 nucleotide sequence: TGCAGCGTTGCCCATCTAGCGGGAGTGGGAGATACGCAGTATTTT.

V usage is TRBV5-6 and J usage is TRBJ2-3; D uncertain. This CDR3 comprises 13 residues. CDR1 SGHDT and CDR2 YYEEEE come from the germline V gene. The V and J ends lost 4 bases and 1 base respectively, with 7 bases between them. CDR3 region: CASSPPGTDTQYF. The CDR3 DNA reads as TGTGCCAGCAGCCCCCCCGGCACAGATACGCAGTATTTT. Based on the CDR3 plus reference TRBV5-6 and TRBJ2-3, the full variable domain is DAGVTQSPTHLIKTRGQQVTLRCSPKSGHDTVSWYQQALGQGPQFIFQYYEEEERQRGNFPDRFSGHQFPNYSSELNVNALLLGDSALYLCASSPPGTDTQYFGPGTRLTVL.

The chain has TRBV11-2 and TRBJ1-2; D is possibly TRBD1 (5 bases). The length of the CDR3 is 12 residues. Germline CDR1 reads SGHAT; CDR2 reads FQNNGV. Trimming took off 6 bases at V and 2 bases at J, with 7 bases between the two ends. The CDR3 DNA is TGTGCCAGCAGTGGGGGGAACTATGGCTACACCTTC. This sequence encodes CASSGGNYGYTF.